The next 9 T cell receptor beta chains were all read from a single sample in a study of cytomegalovirus exposure and HLA in healthy donors. The PCR ran on 60 Vbeta and 13 Jbeta primers. Profiling relied on immunoSEQ multiplex PCR, and the TCRdb table lists in-frame clones only, not all of them. The table shows roughly 140,000 clones, with around 81% occurring only once. The sample comprised PBMCs. The receptors stem from a male donor in good health and CMV-seronegative.

The V call is TRBV5-4, the J call TRBJ2-7, with D hard to call. Germline loops: CDR1 SGHNT, CDR2 YYREEE (reference sequence). Trimming took off 0 bases at V and 2 bases at J, with 6 bases between the two ends. The CDR3 has 13 amino acids. The CDR3 region has the DNA TGTGCCAGCAGCTTGGACAGACCCTACGAGCAGTACTTC. Its translation: CASSLDRPYEQYF.

This chain joins TRBV6-5 and TRBJ1-2; 9 bases line up with TRBD1. J lost 5 bases, V lost 11 bases, and 12 bases had no gene match. There are 14 residues in the CDR3. Germline values: CDR1 MNHEY, CDR2 SVGAGI. The CDR3 nucleotides read TGTGCCTCCGCGGACAGGGGATACTGGTATGGCTACACCTTC. Protein: CASADRGYWYGYTF.

The V call is TRBV7-3, the J call TRBJ1-1; no reliable D call. Trimming took 1 base from V and 0 from J, leaving 9 bases between them. CDR1 is SGHTA, CDR2 FQGTGA, per germline. CDR3 length: 15 amino acids. Written as DNA, the CDR3 is TGTGCCAGCAGCTTAATCCGCGGGGTGAACACTGAAGCTTTCTTT. Its protein product is CASSLIRGVNTEAFF.

The chain links TRBV5-6 to TRBJ1-1; the D gene is possibly TRBD1 (6 bases). Germline lookup yields CDR1 SGHDT and CDR2 YYEEEE. Trimming removed 4 bases at V and 2 bases at J, with 12 bases between. The CDR3 has 14 residues. CDR3 in DNA: TGTGCCAGCAGCCTGCGCAGGGGTAACACTGAAGCTTTCTTT. This sequence encodes CASSLRRGNTEAFF.

The rearrangement joins TRBV7-3 to TRBJ2-3; D is possibly TRBD2 (5 bases). V lost 4 bases and J lost 7, with 12 bases in between. The germline V gene has CDR1 SGHTA and CDR2 FQGTGA. The CDR3 extends over 13 amino acids. Written as DNA, the CDR3 is TGTGCCAGCAGCTCGAGGGAATTTAATACGCAGTATTTT. Amino acid sequence: CASSSREFNTQYF.

V and J are TRBV5-1 and TRBJ2-7, with D unclear. Germline V gene data show CDR1 as SGHRS and CDR2 as YFSETQ. There are 13 residues in the CDR3. The germline V and J ends were trimmed by 4 bases and 2 bases, with 10 bases remaining between them. In DNA form, the CDR3 reads TGCGCCAGCAGCCCCCCACAGACCTACGAGCAGTACTTC. Translating it yields CASSPPQTYEQYF.

This clone showed up just a few times. The gene calls are TRBV19 and TRBJ2-5; 8 nucleotides line up with TRBD1. Germline V gives CDR1 LNHDA, CDR2 SQIVND (reference sequence). This CDR3 is 14 amino acids long. Unmatched junction bases numbered 2, after V lost 2 bases and J lost 3 bases. Here the CDR3 reads CASSIQGAEETQYF. Written as DNA, the CDR3 is TGTGCCAGTAGTATACAGGGGGCGGAAGAGACCCAGTACTTC. Together with reference TRBV19 and TRBJ2-5, the CDR3 gives the full variable domain: DGGITQSPKYLFRKEGQNVTLSCEQNLNHDAMYWYRQDPGQGLRLIYYSQIVNDFQKGDIAEGYSVSREKKESFPLTVTSAQKNPTAFYLCASSIQGAEETQYFGPGTRLLVL.

This chain links TRBV6-5 with TRBJ1-2; 7 nucleotides agree with TRBD1. V shed 4 bases and J 7 bases; nucleotides not matched to a gene: 6. This CDR3 region has 13 residues. The V gene's germline CDR1 is MNHEY and CDR2 SVGAGI. The CDR3 loop reads CASSSDRAGGYTF. The CDR3 DNA is TGTGCCAGCAGTTCCGACAGGGCGGGTGGCTACACCTTC.

This chain joins TRBV2 and TRBJ2-1, with 9 bases identical to TRBD2. This CDR3 comprises 15 residues. The ends lost 3 bases at V and 7 bases at J; junction bases unmatched: 7. The germline V gene has CDR1 SNHLY and CDR2 FYNNEI. The CDR3 nucleotides read TGTGCCAGCAGTGAGCGGGGGGGCCTGCTTAATGAGCAGTTCTTC. Residues: CASSERGGLLNEQFF.